The 18 T cell receptor beta chains listed next were all sequenced from one sample in a study of shared clonotypes between healthy human individuals. TCRdb keeps only in-frame clones here, not all; method: immunoSEQ multiplex PCR. In the table there are millions of clones, about 93% of which are singletons. Naive CD8 populations comprised CD45RO-negative cells positively selected for CCR7, excluding terminally differentiated effector memory CD45RA+ cells. The source material was naive CD8+ T cells from PBMCs. The source of these receptors is a man aged 18 to 35 in good health. Some clones in this sample may be carry-over from other donors' samples.

The rearrangement joins TRBV29-1 to TRBJ2-7; 9 positions match TRBD2. This CDR3 is built from 12 residues. Germline V gene lookup returns CDR1 SQVTM and CDR2 ANQGSEA. V gave up 4 bases and J gave up 5 bases; unmatched junction bases: 3. CDR3 protein: CSVVAGVNEQYF. CDR3 DNA: TGCAGCGTTGTAGCGGGAGTGAACGAGCAGTACTTC.

This sequence joins TRBV9 and TRBJ2-7, with 7 nucleotides matching TRBD2. Germline values: CDR1 SGDLS, CDR2 YYNGEE. V lost 0 bases, J lost 3 bases, and 6 bases stayed unmatched. The CDR3 is 15 residues long. The CDR3 loop is CASSVAATSSYEQYF. DNA for the CDR3: TGTGCCAGCAGCGTAGCTGCGACTAGCAGCTACGAGCAGTACTTC.

In its sample, this clone was seen once. As DNA, the CDR3 is TGTGCCAGTAAGGGACTTACGCAGTATTTT. This sequence encodes CASKGLTQYF. This sequence joins TRBV19 and TRBJ2-3; D perhaps matches TRBD2 (6 bases). Trimming took off 7 bases at V and 8 bases at J, with 7 bases between the two ends. CDR3 length equals 10 residues. Germline assignment: CDR1 LNHDA and CDR2 SQIVND (reference sequence).

The rearrangement links TRBV7-3 to TRBJ2-5; possible D gene TRBD2, 5 bases. The CDR3 runs 15 residues. CDR1 is SGHTA, CDR2 FQGTGA, per germline. Trimming took off 0 bases at V and 9 bases at J, with 17 bases between the two ends. This chain's CDR3 is CASSLTDAPPRAQYF. For the CDR3, the DNA is TGTGCCAGCAGCTTAACCGATGCCCCGCCGAGGGCCCAGTACTTC.

This clone was detected only a few times. The chain has TRBV19 and TRBJ2-2; a possible D gene is TRBD1 (5 bases). Germline V lookup: CDR1 LNHDA, CDR2 SQIVND (reference sequence). This CDR3 comprises 13 residues. V was trimmed by 4 bases and J by 4 bases, leaving 7 bases between them. The CDR3 DNA reads as TGTGCCAGTAGTACTGACAGCACCGGGGAGCTGTTTTTT. Its protein product is CASSTDSTGELFF.

The chain couples TRBV30 to TRBJ2-1, with 7 bases that match TRBD2. With 0 bases clipped from V and 5 bases from J, the junction kept 16 bases outside the gene matches. Germline V gene data show CDR1 as GTSNPN and CDR2 as SVGIG (reference sequence). CDR3 length: 18 amino acids. The CDR3 coding sequence is TGTGCCTGGAGTGTAGGTCTCTCTATGGCGGGAGTCCACAATGAGCAGTTCTTC. Amino acids: CAWSVGLSMAGVHNEQFF.

The V gene is TRBV4-3, the J gene TRBJ2-7; D is perhaps TRBD2 (5 bases). The CDR3 has 18 residues. The V gene lost 0 bases and the J gene lost 2 bases, with 20 bases spanning the gap. Germline lookup yields CDR1 LGHNA and CDR2 YSLEER. CDR3 protein: CASSQETGGSEGAYEQYF. The CDR3 DNA follows: TGCGCCAGCAGCCAAGAGACTGGTGGTAGCGAGGGAGCCTACGAGCAGTACTTC.

The V gene is TRBV18, the J gene TRBJ2-7; the match to TRBD1 covers 12 bases. This CDR3 has 15 residues. V gave up 5 bases and J gave up 6 bases; unmatched junction bases: 8. CDR1 KGHSH and CDR2 LQKENI come from the germline V gene. The DNA for the CDR3 is TGTGCCAGCTCATCCCCGGGACAGGGGGCGAGCGAGCAGTACTTC. It yields the protein CASSSPGQGASEQYF.

The rearrangement links TRBV7-2 to TRBJ1-2, with D possibly matching TRBD1 (6 bases). Trimming removed 5 bases from V and 0 bases from J, with 7 bases in between. This CDR3 has 13 amino acids. From germline, CDR1 is SGHTA and CDR2 FQGNSA. Here the CDR3 reads CASSDRTNYGYTF. For the CDR3, the DNA is TGTGCCAGCAGCGACAGGACTAACTATGGCTACACCTTC.

This rearrangement joins TRBV9 to TRBJ1-2, with D maybe TRBD1 (6 bases). Germline values: CDR1 SGDLS, CDR2 YYNGEE. Trimming pared 0 bases from V and 4 bases from J, leaving 16 bases between. CDR3 length equals 16 residues. The CDR3 coding sequence is TGTGCCAGCAGCGTAGGTCGCGGGGGGCAGGTCTATGGCTACACCTTC. Translated: CASSVGRGGQVYGYTF.

V gene TRBV28 combines with J gene TRBJ2-1; 13 bases are shared with TRBD2. With 4 bases clipped from V and 9 bases from J, the junction kept 9 bases outside the gene matches. This CDR3 spans 16 amino acids. Germline values: CDR1 MDHEN, CDR2 SYDVKM. CDR3: CASSSRTSGSVGEQFF. DNA for the CDR3: TGTGCCAGCAGTTCCCGGACTAGCGGGAGTGTTGGTGAGCAGTTCTTC.

The gene calls are TRBV7-9 and TRBJ2-2; TRBD2 aligns across 7 bases. Germline-derived CDR1 and CDR2 are SEHNR and FQNEAQ (reference sequence). V gave up 5 bases and J gave up 0 bases; unmatched junction bases: 6. The CDR3 runs to 16 residues. The DNA of the CDR3 is TGTGCCAGCAGCCCAGTAGCGGGCCCGAACACCGGGGAGCTGTTTTTT. Translation gives CASSPVAGPNTGELFF.

The gene calls are TRBV10-2 and TRBJ2-1; D unresolved. The CDR3 has 11 residues. Germline V gene data show CDR1 as WSHSY and CDR2 as SAAADI. Trimming removed 3 bases at V and 12 bases at J, with 9 bases between. The CDR3 DNA reads as TGCGCCAGCAGTGACCCCCCTGCGCAGTTCTTC. It encodes CASSDPPAQFF.

The V call is TRBV25-1, the J call TRBJ1-4; 7 bases line up with TRBD1. This CDR3 spans 17 amino acids. With 4 bases clipped from V and 3 bases from J, the junction kept 11 bases outside the gene matches. Germline values: CDR1 MGHDK, CDR2 SYGVNS. The CDR3 bases are TGTGCCAGCAGTGTTCCGACAGGGAAGGAATCTAATGAAAAACTGTTTTTT. Residues: CASSVPTGKESNEKLFF.

CDR3 residues: CANWGWGRRSYNEQFF. The DNA for the CDR3 is TGCGCCAACTGGGGTTGGGGGAGGCGCTCCTACAATGAGCAGTTCTTC. V is TRBV4-1 and J is TRBJ2-1, with D perhaps TRBD2 (6 bases). This CDR3 is 16 amino acids long. The germline V gene has CDR1 MGHRA and CDR2 YSYEKL. V was trimmed by 10 bases and J by 0 bases, leaving 19 bases between them.

The chain recombines TRBV2 with TRBJ2-1; 8 bases match TRBD2. Trimming removed 11 bases from V and 2 bases from J; junction bases left unmatched: 2. The CDR3 loop spans 12 amino acids. CDR1 is SNHLY, CDR2 FYNNEI, per germline. DNA of the CDR3: TGTGCCGGTAGCGGGACCTACAATGAGCAGTTCTTC. Amino acid sequence: CAGSGTYNEQFF.

V is TRBV15 and J is TRBJ2-1; D call uncertain. Germline V lookup: CDR1 LNHNV, CDR2 YYDKDF (reference sequence). The CDR3 spans 13 residues. Trimming shortened V by 4 bases and J by 2 bases, and 6 bases separated the two germline ends. In DNA form, the CDR3 reads TGTGCCACCAGCACCGGACCCTACAATGAGCAGTTCTTC. It translates to CATSTGPYNEQFF.

The chain carries TRBV9 and TRBJ2-6; no clear D. The CDR3 extends over 16 amino acids. The V and J ends lost 0 bases and 1 base respectively, with 8 bases between them. The germline gives CDR1 SGDLS, CDR2 YYNGEE. The CDR3 here is CASSVVGVSGANVLTF. The CDR3 DNA sequence: TGTGCCAGCAGCGTAGTAGGTGTTTCTGGGGCCAACGTCCTGACTTTC.